This T cell receptor (beta chain) was recorded in a study of blood T cell repertoires in COVID-19. On the study more broadly: Spain, Italy and the United States supplied samples that represented acute and convalescent COVID-19. T cells, B-cell-depleted T cells, or PBMCs supplied cDNA or gDNA.

Assay: immunoSEQ multiplex PCR; the TCRdb copy retains only in-frame clones and omits some. The table lists around 100,000 clones, roughly nine tenths of them singletons. This CDR3 is 16 amino acids long. Trimming removed 2 bases from V and 4 bases from J; junction bases left unmatched: 10. Germline V gene lookup returns CDR1 SGHTA and CDR2 FQGTGA. The sequencing sample was made of peripheral blood. The chain employs TRBV7-3 and TRBJ2-5; 7 bases map to TRBD2. The receptor comes from a human donor in a cohort sampled during active COVID-19. The CDR3 is CASSLGSKRDVETQYF. Written as DNA, the CDR3 is TGTGCCAGCAGCTTAGGGAGCAAGCGGGATGTAGAGACCCAGTACTTC.